A selection of T cell receptor beta chains follows, all from one sample in a study of monozygotic twins with cystic fibrosis. Some clones are missing from TCRdb's copy, which holds only in-frame ones; the method was immunoSEQ multiplex PCR. The sample has roughly 10,000 clones, over 99% seen once; the top ten hold roughly 0.4%. The sample consisted of blood. These receptors all come from a man aged 18 to 29 with cystic fibrosis. CDR3s include the opening cysteine and the closing phenylalanine or tryptophan. A D gene is named only where the DNA matches it firmly. Clone sizes are given selectively: once, few, many, or a class where the clone is expanded.

j_gene: TRBJ1-2
d_gene: TRBD1
abundance: NA
v_gene: TRBV2
CDR3nt: TGTGCCAGCAGTGTGACAGGGGGATATGGCTACACCTTC
CDR3aa: CASSVTGGYGYTF

j_gene: TRBJ1-1
d_gene: TRBD1
abundance: NA
v_gene: TRBV9
CDR3nt: TGTGCCAGCAGCCCAGGACAGGGGGACACTGAAGCTTTCTTT
CDR3aa: CASSPGQGDTEAFF

j_gene: TRBJ2-1
d_gene: TRBD2
abundance: once
v_gene: TRBV6-5
CDR3nt: TGTGCCAGCAGCTGGACTAGCGGGAGTCATGAGCAGTTCTTC
CDR3aa: CASSWTSGSHEQFF

j_gene: TRBJ2-1
d_gene: TRBD1
abundance: few
v_gene: TRBV9
CDR3nt: TGTGCCAGCAGCCTACGACAGGGGGTACCCAATGAGCAGTTCTTC
CDR3aa: CASSLRQGVPNEQFF

j_gene: TRBJ1-5
d_gene: NA
abundance: NA
v_gene: TRBV5-6
CDR3nt: TGTGCCAGCAGCTTGAGGGACACCGATCAGCCCCAGCATTTT
CDR3aa: CASSLRDTDQPQHF

j_gene: TRBJ2-2
d_gene: TRBD1
abundance: once
v_gene: TRBV2
CDR3nt: TGTGCCAGCAGCGACACACAGACAGGGTACGGGGAGCTGTTTTTT
CDR3aa: CASSDTQTGYGELFF

j_gene: TRBJ2-7
d_gene: NA
abundance: NA
v_gene: TRBV28
CDR3nt: TGTGCCAGCAGTCCCCCCCCAGCTTCCTACGAGCAGTACTTC
CDR3aa: CASSPPPASYEQYF

j_gene: TRBJ1-1
d_gene: TRBD1
abundance: NA
v_gene: TRBV7-2
CDR3nt: TGTGCCAGCAGCTTAGGACCGGACAGGAGTCCCATGAACACTGAAGCTTTCTTT
CDR3aa: CASSLGPDRSPMNTEAFF

j_gene: TRBJ1-2
d_gene: NA
abundance: NA
v_gene: TRBV2
CDR3nt: TGTGCCAGCAGGGGCAGGTCGGAGCTTTATGGCTACACCTTC
CDR3aa: CASRGRSELYGYTF

j_gene: TRBJ2-7
d_gene: TRBD1
abundance: once
v_gene: TRBV27
CDR3nt: TGTGCCAGCAGTCCCGGGACAGGGATTGCCTACGAGCAGTACTTC
CDR3aa: CASSPGTGIAYEQYF

j_gene: TRBJ2-7
d_gene: NA
abundance: NA
v_gene: TRBV6-6
CDR3nt: TGTGCCAGCAGTTCGGACCGTTCCTACGAGCAGTACTTC
CDR3aa: CASSSDRSYEQYF

j_gene: TRBJ1-2
d_gene: TRBD1
abundance: NA
v_gene: TRBV27
CDR3nt: TGTGCCAGCAGTGCGACAGGGCGAGGCTACACCTTC
CDR3aa: CASSATGRGYTF

j_gene: TRBJ2-1
d_gene: NA
abundance: NA
v_gene: TRBV6-5
CDR3nt: TGTGCCAGCAGTTACTCACCCGGGACGTCCTACAATGAGCAGTTCTTC
CDR3aa: CASSYSPGTSYNEQFF

j_gene: TRBJ1-5
d_gene: NA
abundance: few
v_gene: TRBV7-2
CDR3nt: TGTGCCAGCAGCTTAGCTAGGGGGGGGCGCGGGCAGCCCCAGCATTTT
CDR3aa: CASSLARGGRGQPQHF

j_gene: TRBJ2-1
d_gene: NA
abundance: NA
v_gene: TRBV6-5
CDR3nt: TGTGCCAGCAGTTACTCCGGGGATGAGCAGTTCTTC
CDR3aa: CASSYSGDEQFF

j_gene: TRBJ2-2
d_gene: TRBD2
abundance: NA
v_gene: TRBV6-1
CDR3nt: TGTGCCAGCAGTGACCCGCGGGAGGGAGTCGGGGAGCTGTTTTTT
CDR3aa: CASSDPREGVGELFF

j_gene: TRBJ1-2
d_gene: TRBD1
abundance: NA
v_gene: TRBV7-2
CDR3nt: TGTGCCAGCAGCCTAGGGCCAGGGGGAGACTATGGCTACACCTTC
CDR3aa: CASSLGPGGDYGYTF

j_gene: TRBJ2-1
d_gene: NA
abundance: NA
v_gene: TRBV11-3
CDR3nt: TGTGCCAGCAGCGGAGGTGGACAAAACAATGAGCAGTTCTTC
CDR3aa: CASSGGGQNNEQFF

j_gene: TRBJ2-7
d_gene: TRBD1
abundance: NA
v_gene: TRBV5-1
CDR3nt: TGCGCCAGCAGCAACAGGGGAGTCGAGCAGTACTTC
CDR3aa: CASSNRGVEQYF

j_gene: TRBJ2-7
d_gene: NA
abundance: once
v_gene: TRBV2
CDR3nt: TGTGCCAGCAGACCTACCGGGGATTCCGAGCAGTACTTC
CDR3aa: CASRPTGDSEQYF

j_gene: TRBJ1-2
d_gene: NA
abundance: NA
v_gene: TRBV29-1
CDR3nt: TGCAGCGTTTCGTCCGAATTCTACACCTTC
CDR3aa: CSVSSEFYTF

j_gene: TRBJ1-2
d_gene: TRBD1
abundance: NA
v_gene: TRBV7-9
CDR3nt: TGTGCCAGCGGACAGGGGGCGAACTATGGCTACACCTTC
CDR3aa: CASGQGANYGYTF

j_gene: TRBJ2-5
d_gene: NA
abundance: NA
v_gene: TRBV27
CDR3nt: TGTGCCAGCAGTCCGATATTGGGACCCGCCCGGAGGCGGACCCAGTACTTC
CDR3aa: CASSPILGPARRRTQYF

j_gene: TRBJ1-6
d_gene: NA
abundance: NA
v_gene: TRBV2
CDR3nt: TGTGCCAGCAGAACCCCGTTGGGGAGTTATTCACCCCTCCACTTT
CDR3aa: CASRTPLGSYSPLHF

j_gene: TRBJ1-2
d_gene: NA
abundance: NA
v_gene: TRBV6-5
CDR3nt: TGTGCCAGCAGAAGCGGAGCTAACTATGGCTACACCTTC
CDR3aa: CASRSGANYGYTF

j_gene: TRBJ2-7
d_gene: NA
abundance: once
v_gene: TRBV28
CDR3nt: TGTGCCAGCAGTTTTCCTTCCGGTTCGTACGAGCAGTACTTC
CDR3aa: CASSFPSGSYEQYF

j_gene: TRBJ2-5
d_gene: NA
abundance: NA
v_gene: TRBV4-3
CDR3nt: TGCGCCAGCAGCCAAGAAGGGGGGAATAGCGGAGAGACCCAGTACTTC
CDR3aa: CASSQEGGNSGETQYF

j_gene: TRBJ1-1
d_gene: NA
abundance: NA
v_gene: TRBV29-1
CDR3nt: TGCAGCGTTGGCGAAAACACTGAAGCTTTCTTT
CDR3aa: CSVGENTEAFF

j_gene: TRBJ2-3
d_gene: NA
abundance: NA
v_gene: TRBV9
CDR3nt: TGTGCCAGCAGCGTGTCCCAGGGTGCTAGCACAGATACGCAGTATTTT
CDR3aa: CASSVSQGASTDTQYF

j_gene: TRBJ1-6
d_gene: NA
abundance: NA
v_gene: TRBV7-2
CDR3nt: TGTGCCAGCAGCTTAGTCCTTTACGGGAATTCACCCCTCCACTTT
CDR3aa: CASSLVLYGNSPLHF

j_gene: TRBJ2-1
d_gene: NA
abundance: NA
v_gene: TRBV19
CDR3nt: TGTGCCAGTAATAGTTACAATGAGCAGTTCTTC
CDR3aa: CASNSYNEQFF

j_gene: TRBJ2-7
d_gene: TRBD1
abundance: NA
v_gene: TRBV7-9
CDR3nt: TGTGCCAGCAGCTGGACAGGGATGGTCTACGAGCAGTACTTC
CDR3aa: CASSWTGMVYEQYF

j_gene: TRBJ1-1
d_gene: NA
abundance: NA
v_gene: TRBV11-3
CDR3nt: TGTGCCAGCAGCTTAGGAGGTAGGGGTATGAACACTGAAGCTTTCTTT
CDR3aa: CASSLGGRGMNTEAFF

j_gene: TRBJ1-3
d_gene: TRBD1
abundance: NA
v_gene: TRBV19
CDR3nt: TGTGCCAGTAGTATAGCTGGGACAGGGGCGTCTGGAAACACCATATATTTT
CDR3aa: CASSIAGTGASGNTIYF

j_gene: TRBJ2-3
d_gene: TRBD1
abundance: NA
v_gene: TRBV19
CDR3nt: TGTGCCAGTAGTATAGATGAGGGGGCGTTTGCAGATACGCAGTATTTT
CDR3aa: CASSIDEGAFADTQYF

j_gene: TRBJ1-2
d_gene: NA
abundance: NA
v_gene: TRBV7-2
CDR3nt: TGTGCCAGAGAAGACTTGGCAGGGGAATTTAACTATGGCTACACCTTC
CDR3aa: CAREDLAGEFNYGYTF

j_gene: TRBJ2-7
d_gene: NA
abundance: NA
v_gene: TRBV18
CDR3nt: TGTGCCAGCTCACCTACAACTCCGGGAGACTACGAGCAGTACTTC
CDR3aa: CASSPTTPGDYEQYF

j_gene: TRBJ2-3
d_gene: NA
abundance: NA
v_gene: TRBV6-4
CDR3nt: TGTGCCAGCAGTGACGGCAGCCACACAGATACGCAGTATTTT
CDR3aa: CASSDGSHTDTQYF

j_gene: TRBJ1-5
d_gene: NA
abundance: NA
v_gene: TRBV27
CDR3nt: TGTGCCAGCAGTTTAACGAGGGAACCCCATCAGCCCCAGCATTTT
CDR3aa: CASSLTREPHQPQHF

j_gene: TRBJ2-2
d_gene: NA
abundance: NA
v_gene: TRBV6-5
CDR3nt: TGTGCCAGCAGTTACTCGATAACAGGGAGTCGGGAGCTGTTTTTT
CDR3aa: CASSYSITGSRELFF

j_gene: TRBJ1-1
d_gene: NA
abundance: NA
v_gene: TRBV19
CDR3nt: TGTGCCAGTAGTATAGATCGCCCCGCAGGGACTTCTTTGAACGCTGAAGCTTTCTTT
CDR3aa: CASSIDRPAGTSLNAEAFF

j_gene: TRBJ2-1
d_gene: TRBD2
abundance: NA
v_gene: TRBV7-2
CDR3nt: TGTGCCAGCAGCCCCGTGAGCGGGGGGGCCTACAATGAGCAGTTCTTC
CDR3aa: CASSPVSGGAYNEQFF

j_gene: TRBJ2-2
d_gene: NA
abundance: NA
v_gene: TRBV10-3
CDR3nt: TGTGCCATCAGTGGGCAGGGACCGAACACCGGGGAGCTGTTTTTT
CDR3aa: CAISGQGPNTGELFF

j_gene: TRBJ2-1
d_gene: TRBD2
abundance: NA
v_gene: TRBV29-1
CDR3nt: TGCAGCGCCTGGACTAGCGGTTACAATGAGCAGTTCTTC
CDR3aa: CSAWTSGYNEQFF

j_gene: TRBJ2-1
d_gene: NA
abundance: NA
v_gene: TRBV6-5
CDR3nt: TGTGCCAGCAGTTACACCCCCCCCTCCTACAATGAGCAGTTCTTC
CDR3aa: CASSYTPPSYNEQFF

j_gene: TRBJ1-2
d_gene: NA
abundance: NA
v_gene: TRBV28
CDR3nt: TGTGCCAGTCAAGGGGACACGAACTATGGCTACACCTTC
CDR3aa: CASQGDTNYGYTF